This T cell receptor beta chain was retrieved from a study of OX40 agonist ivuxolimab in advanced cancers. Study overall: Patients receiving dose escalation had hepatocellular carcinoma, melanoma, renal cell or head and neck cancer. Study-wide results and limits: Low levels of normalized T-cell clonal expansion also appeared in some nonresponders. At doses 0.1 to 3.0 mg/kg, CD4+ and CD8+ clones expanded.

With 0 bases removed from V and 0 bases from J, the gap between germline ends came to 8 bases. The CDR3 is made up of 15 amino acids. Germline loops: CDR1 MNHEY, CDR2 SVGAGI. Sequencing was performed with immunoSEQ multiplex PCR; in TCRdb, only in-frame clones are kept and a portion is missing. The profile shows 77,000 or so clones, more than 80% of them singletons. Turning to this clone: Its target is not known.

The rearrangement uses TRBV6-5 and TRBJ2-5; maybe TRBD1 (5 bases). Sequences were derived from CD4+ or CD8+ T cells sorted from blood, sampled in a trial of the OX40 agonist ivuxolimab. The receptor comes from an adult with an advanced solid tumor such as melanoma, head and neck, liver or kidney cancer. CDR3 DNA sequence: TGTGCCAGCAGTTACTCAGGGGCTAACCAAGAGACCCAGTACTTC. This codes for CASSYSGANQETQYF.